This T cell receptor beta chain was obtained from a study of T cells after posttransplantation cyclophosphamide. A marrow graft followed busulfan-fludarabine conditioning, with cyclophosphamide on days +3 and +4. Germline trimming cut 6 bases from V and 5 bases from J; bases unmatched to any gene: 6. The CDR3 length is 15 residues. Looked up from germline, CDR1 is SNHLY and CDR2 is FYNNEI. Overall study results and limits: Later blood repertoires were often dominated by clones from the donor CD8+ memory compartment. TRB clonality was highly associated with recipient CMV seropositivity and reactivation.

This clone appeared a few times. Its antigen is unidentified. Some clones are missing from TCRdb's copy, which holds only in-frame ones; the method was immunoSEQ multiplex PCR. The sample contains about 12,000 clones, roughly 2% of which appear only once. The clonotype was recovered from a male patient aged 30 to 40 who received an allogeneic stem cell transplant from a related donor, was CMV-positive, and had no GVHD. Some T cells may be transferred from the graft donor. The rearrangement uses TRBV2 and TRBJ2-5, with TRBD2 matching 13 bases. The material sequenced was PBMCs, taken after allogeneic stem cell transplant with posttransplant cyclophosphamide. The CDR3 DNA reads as TGTGCCAGCAGGCCTACTAGCGGGGGGGTGGAGACCCAGTACTTC. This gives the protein CASRPTSGGVETQYF. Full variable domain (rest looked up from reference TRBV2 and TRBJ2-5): EPEVTQTPSHQVTQMGQEVILRCVPISNHLYFYWYRQILGQKVEFLVSFYNNEISEKSEIFDDQFSVERPDGSNFTLKIRSTKLEDSAMYFCASRPTSGGVETQYFGPGTRLLVL.